The 2 T cell receptor beta chains presented below share a single source sample, sequenced in a study of blood T cells in healthy people across ages (dated by TCRdb to 2014 to 2015). The library was produced with 5' RACE. TCRdb shows the sequencer as Illumina HiSeq 2500. A second roughly 6 to 12 cycle PCR used a sample-barcoded 5' primer and a J-beta primer mix. Through fastp at Q25 and MiXCR, TCRdb rebuilt clones from the public reads, retaining in-frame beta chains. Every CDR3 protein is listed once, alongside the most common genes and DNA of its rows. Here the sample has over a million distinct CDR3 sequences; around 39% occur a single time. Roughly 7.9% of the sample belongs to the ten largest clones. Specimen: blood. The receptors were gathered from a woman aged 18-29 years in good health.

The V and J genes are TRBV3-1 and TRBJ2-4, with 7 bases aligning to TRBD1. With V trimmed by 5 bases and J by 7 bases, 14 bases remained unmatched. The CDR3 covers 16 residues. In germline, CDR1 is LGHDT, CDR2 YNNKEL (reference sequence). The chain's CDR3 is CASSRNPGPRGNIQYF. The CDR3 DNA reads TGTGCCAGCAGCAGGAACCCGGGACCCAGGGGGAACATTCAGTACTTC.

This clonotype has just a few counts. The germline gene is not matched at one end of the junction; a read error may be the cause. J is TRBJ1-2 and V is TRBV12-3 or TRBV12-4; possibly TRBD1 for D (5 bases). CDR3 length equals 14 residues. CDR3 sequence reads: CASSWDGGYYGYTF. The CDR3, as DNA: TGTGCCAGCAGTTGGGACGGAGGCTACTATGGCTACACCTTT.